Following are 9 T cell receptor beta chains from one sample sequenced in a study of technical replicates of blood from several donors. The data were produced by immunoSEQ multiplex PCR, yet TCRdb's version contains in-frame clones alone and is incomplete. The sample lists approximately 79,000 clones, 93% occurring once. The sample was T cells isolated from PBMCs. These receptors were collected from a human donor in good health.

V gene TRBV30 combines with J gene TRBJ1-1; TRBD1 might be the D (6 bases). From germline, CDR1 is GTSNPN and CDR2 SVGIG (reference sequence). There are 13 residues in the CDR3. Trimming took off 2 bases at V and 4 bases at J, with 11 bases between the two ends. For the CDR3, the DNA is TGTGCCTGGAGTATGACAGGTGGCACTGAAGCTTTCTTT. Protein: CAWSMTGGTEAFF.

The chain couples TRBV30 to TRBJ2-2; perhaps TRBD1 as D (5 bases). Germline values: CDR1 GTSNPN, CDR2 SVGIG (reference sequence). The CDR3 runs to 15 residues. With 0 bases removed from V and 1 base from J, the gap between germline ends came to 9 bases. The CDR3 sequence is CAWSVGRVNTGELFF. In DNA form, the CDR3 reads TGTGCCTGGAGTGTAGGCAGGGTGAACACCGGGGAGCTGTTTTTT.

The chain carries TRBV27 and TRBJ2-2; a weak D match, TRBD1 (6 bases). The germline CDR1 and CDR2 sequences are MNHEY and SMNVEV (reference sequence). The CDR3 is made up of 16 amino acids. With 7 bases removed from V and 1 base from J, the gap between germline ends came to 16 bases. CDR3: CASTIRSRGNTGELFF. CDR3 bases: TGTGCCAGCACCATCAGATCCAGGGGGAACACCGGGGAGCTGTTTTTT.

This chain uses TRBV4-1 with TRBJ1-2; possible D gene TRBD1, 6 bases. V was cut by 0 bases and J by 8 bases, with 16 bases left in between. Germline CDR1 MGHRA, CDR2 YSYEKL. This CDR3 contains 15 residues. For the CDR3, the DNA is TGCGCCAGCAGCCAAGAGGCTCCCAGGGGTGGCGGCTACACCTTC. Translated, it gives CASSQEAPRGGGYTF.

The chain couples TRBV10-3 to TRBJ2-5; D might be TRBD2 (7 bases). The ends were cut back, 10 bases at V and 5 bases at J, with 23 bases in the middle. This CDR3 spans 15 amino acids. Germline values: CDR1 ENHRY, CDR2 SYGVKD. CDR3 region: CATEGGEPGMETQYF. The DNA for the CDR3 is TGTGCCACGGAGGGGGGGGAGCCGGGTATGGAGACCCAGTACTTC.

The V and J genes are TRBV2 and TRBJ2-2, with unresolved D. The CDR3 extends over 11 amino acids. Trimming left V 9 bases short and J 4 bases short, with 6 bases between. Per the germline V gene, CDR1 is SNHLY and CDR2 is FYNNEI. CDR3 amino acids: CASKLTGELFF. CDR3 DNA: TGTGCCAGTAAGCTCACCGGGGAGCTGTTTTTT. Combining the CDR3 with reference TRBV2 and TRBJ2-2 gives the whole variable domain EPEVTQTPSHQVTQMGQEVILRCVPISNHLYFYWYRQILGQKVEFLVSFYNNEISEKSEIFDDQFSVERPDGSNFTLKIRSTKLEDSAMYFCASKLTGELFFGEGSRLTVL.

The chain has TRBV28 and TRBJ1-4, with D possibly matching TRBD1 (5 bases). V lost 6 bases and J lost 0, with 17 bases in between. This CDR3 region has 17 residues. CDR1 MDHEN and CDR2 SYDVKM come from the germline V gene. This CDR3 reads CASRLGGAQPTNEKLFF. The CDR3 DNA reads TGTGCCAGCAGACTCGGGGGTGCACAACCAACTAATGAAAAACTGTTTTTT.

J is TRBJ1-2 and V is TRBV2, with D unclear. Germline V CDR1 and CDR2: SNHLY, FYNNEI. The CDR3 runs to 13 residues. Trimming took 7 bases from V and 0 from J, leaving 9 bases between them. The CDR3 region is CASIPPSNYGYTF. CDR3 in DNA: TGTGCCAGCATTCCCCCCTCTAACTATGGCTACACCTTC.

This clone is a singleton in its sample. The chain combines TRBV7-2 with TRBJ2-1; D is uncertain. Germline CDR1 is SGHTA and CDR2 is FQGNSA. V lost 10 bases and J 7 bases, leaving 23 bases between the germline ends. The CDR3 totals 15 residues. CDR3: CATHGASLISNEQFF. CDR3 nucleotides: TGTGCCACCCACGGAGCGTCCCTCATCTCGAATGAGCAGTTCTTC.